This T cell receptor beta chain was captured in a study of blood T cells in healthy people across ages. Broader study findings: Relative to aged donors, long-lived donors carried more naive CD4+ cells and displayed higher diversity. Naive T cell percentage showed a strong correlation with TCR beta diversity.

Healthy Caucasians from Russia aged roughly 6 to 90 served as donors. The second PCR ran 7 to 11 cycles with a sample-barcoded 5' primer and J-beta primers. TCRdb re-called the 5' RACE reads through MiXCR, storing one row per CDR3 protein. Of some 1.1 million distinct CDR3 sequences listed, 30% to 40% are singletons. The germline V gene has CDR1 DFQATT and CDR2 SNEGSKA (reference sequence). This CDR3 has 14 residues. The V and J ends lost 6 bases and 0 bases respectively, with 14 bases between them. A remark on this clonotype: Its target is unknown.

This receptor was taken from a young man in good health. Sequenced material: blood. The chain joins TRBV20-1 to TRBJ2-5; the D gene is possibly TRBD1 (6 bases). As DNA, the CDR3 is TGCAGTGCCCTTAGGACAGCGAACCAAGAGACCCAGTACTTC. Encoded protein: CSALRTANQETQYF.